The clone carrying this T cell receptor (beta chain) was detected many times. Its antigen is not identified. Reasons for excluding patients were uncontrolled infection, other autoimmune disease, pregnancy or lactation. The V and J ends lost 2 bases and 6 bases respectively, with 13 bases between them. Germline V gene data show CDR1 as PRHDT and CDR2 as FYEKMQ (reference sequence). This CDR3 has 14 residues. Using RNA transcripts as the source, TCR beta CDR3 regions were amplified. Researchers ran a first-round RT-PCR on the TCR CDR3 using the HTBI primer set. MiXCR was run by TCRdb on the multiplex PCR reads, yielding one entry per CDR3 protein. This repertoire shows fewer than 700,000 distinct CDR3 sequences, more than 15% found once; its top ten account for roughly a sixth. The sample belongs to a study of T cells in Graves' hyperthyroidism and ophthalmopathy. Study as a whole: Prior to any treatment, at the point of initial diagnosis, peripheral blood was collected.

Overall study results and limits: Separation of ophthalmopathy from stable hyperthyroidism was achieved by a 13 V-J model. Blood shared most expanded thyroid clonotypes above 0.001.

The sequenced sample was blood. The chain employs TRBV13 and TRBJ1-2, with no clear D. The sequence derives from a woman younger than 30 with Graves' ophthalmopathy. In nucleotides, the CDR3 is TGTGCCAGCAGCTTAAGTTGGACGTGGCATGGCTACACCTTC. It codes for CASSLSWTWHGYTF.